This T cell receptor beta chain originates from a study of blood T cell repertoires in COVID-19. Whole-study context: COVID-19 samples, acute and convalescent, were from the United States, Italy and Spain. Nucleic acid was either cDNA or gDNA, and it came from T cells, B-cell-depleted T cells, or PBMCs.

The CDR3 has 15 residues. Germline CDR1 SGHRS, CDR2 YFSETQ. J gave up 7 bases and V 4 bases, and 7 bases lay outside the gene matches. As handled by the study authors: Quantification of nucleated cells was approximated via reference gene primer amplification. The protocol was immunoSEQ multiplex PCR, while the TCRdb copy is restricted to in-frame clones and leaves out a portion. Clonal size and the V and J genes are those of that table, whereas D and trimming came from the DNA. The profile shows about 89,000 clones, about 74% of them singletons. This chain connects TRBV5-1 to TRBJ2-1; TRBD2 agrees at 11 bases. Sequenced material: peripheral blood. The sequence was collected from a human donor in a cohort sampled during active COVID-19. CDR3 residues: CASSKGRLAGNEQFF. The CDR3 DNA is TGCGCCAGCAGCAAGGGAAGACTAGCGGGGAATGAGCAGTTCTTC.